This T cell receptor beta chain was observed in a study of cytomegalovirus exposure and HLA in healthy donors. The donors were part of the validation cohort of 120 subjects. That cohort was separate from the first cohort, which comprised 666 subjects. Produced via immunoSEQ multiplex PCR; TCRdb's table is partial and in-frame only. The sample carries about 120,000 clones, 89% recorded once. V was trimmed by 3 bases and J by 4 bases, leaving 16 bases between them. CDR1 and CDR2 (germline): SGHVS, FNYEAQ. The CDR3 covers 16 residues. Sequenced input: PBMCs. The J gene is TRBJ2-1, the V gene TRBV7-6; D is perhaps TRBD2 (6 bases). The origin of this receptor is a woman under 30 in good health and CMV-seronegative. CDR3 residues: CASSFFRRTNYNEQFF. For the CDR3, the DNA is TGTGCCAGCAGCTTTTTCCGGAGGACTAATTACAATGAGCAGTTCTTC.